What follows are 29 T cell receptor beta chains derived from one specimen sequenced in a study of regulatory T cells in long-lasting Graves disease. Time point of the sample: persistent/refractory GD, antithyroid drugs over 5 years with positive TRAb. RNA isolated from PBMCs was used to make the TCR library. iRepertoire HTBI primers and Arm-PCR of CDR3 regions built TCR beta libraries. TCRdb re-called the multiplex PCR reads through MiXCR, storing one row per CDR3 protein. The sample carries hundreds of thousands of distinct CDR3 sequences, around 20% recorded once. Material: peripheral blood mononuclear cells (PBMCs), obtained when the disease was refractory, from a patient treated with antithyroid drugs. The receptors shown here come from a female donor with Graves disease.

The gene calls are TRBV20-1 and TRBJ2-3; 8 positions agree with TRBD2. The V gene's germline CDR1 is DFQATT and CDR2 SNEGSKA (reference sequence). This CDR3 region has 15 residues. The V segment lost 2 bases and the J segment 3 bases; nucleotides outside the gene matches: 7. CDR3 region: CSARQLADGTDTQYF. In nucleotides, the CDR3 is TGCAGTGCTAGACAACTAGCGGATGGAACAGATACGCAGTATTTT.

The sample holds many counts of this clonotype. The rearrangement links TRBV27 to TRBJ2-7; D is uncertain. Germline CDR1 is MNHEY and CDR2 is SMNVEV (reference sequence). CDR3 length: 14 residues. Trimming stripped 1 base from V and 1 base from J, with 8 bases between. As DNA, the CDR3 is TGTGCCAGCAGTTTATATGGCAGGTCCTACGAGCAGTACTTC. Amino acids: CASSLYGRSYEQYF.

There are a few counts of this clonotype. This sequence joins TRBV6-2 or TRBV6-3 and TRBJ2-2, with D possibly matching TRBD2 (6 bases). The length of the CDR3 is 15 residues. CDR1 and CDR2 from the germline V gene are MNHEY and SVGEGT. The V end lost 2 bases, the J end lost 3 bases, and 10 bases lay between the germline ends. The CDR3 loop is CASSYGRDDTGELFF. The DNA for the CDR3 is TGTGCCAGCAGTTACGGGCGGGACGACACCGGGGAGCTGTTTTTT.

This clonotype was seen only a few times. V gene TRBV20-1 combines with J gene TRBJ1-2, with 7 bases matching TRBD1. Germline V gene data show CDR1 as DFQATT and CDR2 as SNEGSKA (reference sequence). The J segment lost 4 bases and the V segment lost 0 bases, leaving 14 bases of the junction unmatched. The CDR3 has 17 residues. This CDR3 is CSARDYPDEGASYGYTF. CDR3 in DNA: TGCAGTGCTAGAGATTACCCCGACGAGGGGGCCAGCTATGGCTACACCTTC.

This clonotype was recorded a few times. The V and J genes are TRBV29-1 and TRBJ1-5; D not certain. Per germline, CDR1 SQVTM and CDR2 ANQGSEA. The CDR3 sequence is 13 residues long. V lost 3 bases, J lost 7 bases, and 13 bases lay in between. As DNA, the CDR3 is TGCAGCGTTGAGGAGGGTCCGGGACAGCCCCAGCATTTT. Translation: CSVEEGPGQPQHF. The whole variable domain, remainder taken from reference TRBV29-1 and TRBJ1-5, is SAVISQKPSRDICQRGTSLTIQCQVDSQVTMMFWYRQQPGQSLTLIATANQGSEATYESGFVIDKFPISRPNLTFSTLTVSNMSPEDSSIYLCSVEEGPGQPQHFGDGTRLSIL.

A single count supports this clonotype. This may stem from a read error, because a much larger clone lies one nucleotide away. The chain carries TRBV7-9 and TRBJ2-7; possible D gene TRBD2, 6 bases. CDR1 is SEHNR and CDR2 is FQNEAQ in the germline V gene (reference sequence). The CDR3 runs to 14 residues. The germline V and J ends were trimmed by 9 bases and 4 bases, with 19 bases remaining between them. The CDR3 DNA reads TGTGCCAGTCGGAGGGCTAACGAGCCGTACGAGCAGTACTTC. Protein sequence: CASRRANEPYEQYF.

This clonotype has a handful of counts. The rearrangement uses TRBV30 and TRBJ2-7; 9 bases align to TRBD1. The germline gives CDR1 GTSNPN, CDR2 SVGIG (reference sequence). V gave up 2 bases and J gave up 5 bases; unmatched junction bases: 7. CDR3 length: 14 amino acids. As DNA, the CDR3 is TGTGCCTGGAGTTCAGGACAGGGGTGGCACGAGCAGTACTTC. Amino acids: CAWSSGQGWHEQYF.

This clonotype was picked up many times. The chain joins TRBV29-1 to TRBJ1-1; no definite D call. Germline V CDR1 and CDR2: SQVTM, ANQGSEA. Trimming took off 4 bases at V and 6 bases at J, with 3 bases between the two ends. This CDR3 region has 9 residues. CDR3 DNA sequence: TGCAGCGTTGGCCCTGAAGCTTTCTTT. Translation gives CSVGPEAFF. Variable domain in full (rest from reference TRBV29-1 and TRBJ1-1): SAVISQKPSRDICQRGTSLTIQCQVDSQVTMMFWYRQQPGQSLTLIATANQGSEATYESGFVIDKFPISRPNLTFSTLTVSNMSPEDSSIYLCSVGPEAFFGQGTRLTVV.

This clonotype has just a few counts. This sequence joins TRBV10-2 and TRBJ2-1, with 11 positions matching TRBD2. V shed 6 bases and J 7 bases; nucleotides not matched to a gene: 8. CDR3 length equals 15 residues. CDR1 and CDR2 (germline): WSHSY, SAAADI. The CDR3 DNA reads as TGCGCCAGCAGGATACTAGCGGGAGTGGGGAATGAGCAGTTCTTC. Translating it yields CASRILAGVGNEQFF.

This clonotype was counted once. The chain combines TRBV4-1 with TRBJ1-2, with D unresolved. V lost 1 base and J 0 bases, leaving 6 bases between the germline ends. This CDR3 has 14 amino acids. From germline, CDR1 is MGHRA and CDR2 YSYEKL. CDR3: CASSQGPSNYGYTF. CDR3 in DNA: TGCGCCAGCAGCCAAGGGCCCTCTAACTATGGCTACACCTTC.

The sample holds a few counts of this clonotype. The chain recombines TRBV6-2 or TRBV6-3 with TRBJ1-1; D is perhaps TRBD1 (5 bases). Trimming left V 2 bases short and J 5 bases short, with 9 bases between. Looked up from germline, CDR1 is MNHEY and CDR2 is SVGEGT. The CDR3 is 13 amino acids. The DNA for the CDR3 is TGTGCCAGCAGTTACGACTGGGGGACTGAAGCTTTCTTT. Its protein product is CASSYDWGTEAFF.

This clonotype was seen ten or more times. CDR3 nucleotide sequence: TGTGCCAGCAGTTACTCCAAAAACACCGGGGAGCTGTTTTTT. Its protein is CASSYSKNTGELFF. The chain has TRBV6-5 and TRBJ2-2; no clear D. Germline V gene data show CDR1 as MNHEY and CDR2 as SVGAGI. The CDR3 has 14 residues. Trimming removed 0 bases at V and 2 bases at J, with 4 bases between.

CDR3 bases: TGCGCCAGCAGCTTGGCACCGGACGGCAAAGAGTACTTC. Translated, it gives CASSLAPDGKEYF. The chain has TRBV5-1 and TRBJ2-7; D is unresolved. Trimming took 0 bases from V and 11 from J, leaving 15 bases between them. The CDR3 extends over 13 amino acids. Germline CDR1 is SGHRS and CDR2 is YFSETQ.

Written as DNA, the CDR3 is TGTGCCAGCAGCGAAGGGGACAAGTCCTACGAGCAGTACTTC. Encoded protein: CASSEGDKSYEQYF. The chain links TRBV12-3 or TRBV12-4 to TRBJ2-7; D might be TRBD1 (6 bases). The CDR3 loop spans 14 amino acids. With 6 bases removed from V and 1 base from J, the gap between germline ends came to 13 bases.

This clonotype was recorded many times. The J gene is TRBJ2-7, the V gene TRBV6-1; D is unresolved. The CDR3 spans 13 residues. Germline loops: CDR1 MNHNS, CDR2 SASEGT. The V gene lost 4 bases and the J gene lost 1 base, with 8 bases spanning the gap. The DNA for the CDR3 is TGTGCCAGCAGTGTCGCGGATTCCTACGAGCAGTACTTC. It specifies CASSVADSYEQYF.

This clonotype was recorded a few times. CDR3 coding DNA: TGTGCCAGTTGCGTCGAGCCTTCAAACACCGGGGAGCTGTTTTTT. It is translated as CASCVEPSNTGELFF. The gene calls are TRBV19 and TRBJ2-2; unclear D gene. The CDR3 contains 15 residues. Germline-derived CDR1 and CDR2 are LNHDA and SQIVND (reference sequence). With 8 bases removed from V and 2 bases from J, the gap between germline ends came to 15 bases.

This clonotype came up a few times. V is TRBV4-1 and J is TRBJ2-7, with TRBD2 matching 8 bases. Germline values: CDR1 MGHRA, CDR2 YSYEKL. V dropped 6 bases and J dropped 4; count of bases not matched to a gene: 8. The CDR3 contains 14 residues. The DNA for the CDR3 is TGCGCCAGCAGAGCGGGACTAGAGGTATACGAGCAGTACTTC. Translated: CASRAGLEVYEQYF.

This clonotype was counted only a few times. The V call is TRBV9, the J call TRBJ2-1, with TRBD2 matching 10 bases. The CDR3 runs to 15 residues. Germline CDR1 SGDLS, CDR2 YYNGEE. V lost 4 bases to trimming and J lost 6 bases; unmatched junction nucleotides: 7. CDR3 bases: TGTGCCAGCAGCCGCCCTAGCGGGAGTTCCAATGAGCAGTTCTTC. Translation gives CASSRPSGSSNEQFF.

The genes are TRBV6-1 and TRBJ1-1; no clear D. Looked up from germline, CDR1 is MNHNS and CDR2 is SASEGT. V was shortened by 6 bases and J by 4 bases, with 15 bases between the two germline ends. This CDR3 has 14 amino acids. The CDR3 region is CASRKGEWGTEAFF. In nucleotides, the CDR3 is TGTGCCAGCAGGAAGGGTGAATGGGGCACTGAAGCTTTCTTT.

This clonotype has a count of ten or more. The V call is TRBV12-3 or TRBV12-4, the J call TRBJ2-5; D is unclear. The CDR3 contains 13 residues. Trimming shortened V by 6 bases and J by 3 bases, and 11 bases separated the two germline ends. The CDR3 DNA reads as TGTGCCAGCAGCTCCACAGAAAAAGAGACCCAGTACTTC. It yields the protein CASSSTEKETQYF.

V usage is TRBV6-5 and J usage is TRBJ2-5; D is perhaps TRBD1 (5 bases). V was clipped by 2 bases and J by 6 bases, with 10 bases between them. The CDR3 has 13 residues. Germline CDR1 is MNHEY and CDR2 is SVGAGI. DNA for the CDR3: TGTGCCAGCAGTTACGGGGCAGGGAAGACCCAGTACTTC. Its protein is CASSYGAGKTQYF.

This clonotype was counted at least ten times. This sequence joins TRBV3-1 and TRBJ2-7; possible D gene TRBD2, 6 bases. Germline CDR1 is LGHDT and CDR2 is YNNKEL (reference sequence). V was pared by 3 bases and J by 0 bases, with 12 bases between. This CDR3 region has 15 residues. The CDR3: CASSQAGDFSYEQYF. The CDR3 nucleotides read TGTGCCAGCAGCCAGGCCGGGGACTTCTCCTACGAGCAGTACTTC.

This clonotype has at least ten counts. The chain has TRBV6-5 and TRBJ2-7; D gene uncertain. Deletions cut 4 bases from V and 0 bases from J, with 10 bases between. The length of the CDR3 is 14 residues. Germline assignment: CDR1 MNHEY and CDR2 SVGAGI. CDR3 DNA sequence: TGTGCCAGCAGTTCTCCCGACAACTCCTACGAGCAGTACTTC. Translating gives CASSSPDNSYEQYF.

This clonotype has just a few counts. The chain recombines TRBV3-1 with TRBJ2-1, with no clear D. Trimming removed 4 bases at V and 10 bases at J, with 8 bases between. The CDR3 has 11 amino acids. CDR1 and CDR2 (germline): LGHDT, YNNKEL (reference sequence). CDR3 sequence: CASSLEREQFF. The DNA for the CDR3 is TGTGCCAGCAGCCTGGAGAGGGAGCAGTTCTTC.

The genes are TRBV30 and TRBJ1-4; tentative D call: TRBD1 (5 bases). Trimming pared 4 bases from V and 4 bases from J, leaving 19 bases between. The V gene's germline CDR1 is GTSNPN and CDR2 SVGIG (reference sequence). This CDR3 has 16 amino acids. The CDR3 is CAWIKRDGRLNEKLFF. CDR3 bases: TGTGCCTGGATTAAGAGGGACGGGCGGCTTAATGAAAAACTGTTTTTT.

At least ten counts were recorded for this clonotype. V usage is TRBV6-1 and J usage is TRBJ2-4, with D possibly matching TRBD1 (6 bases). V lost 7 bases to trimming and J lost 8 bases, with 24 bases between them. CDR3 length: 16 amino acids. The germline CDR1 and CDR2 sequences are MNHNS and SASEGT. The CDR3 DNA is TGTGCCAGCACTTTCGGCGTTGGGGACATAGGTGACATTCAGTACTTC. Its protein is CASTFGVGDIGDIQYF.

This clonotype was seen ten or more times. J is TRBJ1-1 and V is TRBV30; D not certain. V lost 1 base and J lost 4, with 10 bases in between. Germline CDR1 is GTSNPN and CDR2 is SVGIG (reference sequence). This CDR3 comprises 13 residues. CDR3 bases: TGTGCCTGGAGTGGCGACGAGAGCACTGAAGCTTTCTTT. Its translation is CAWSGDESTEAFF.

At least ten counts were recorded for this clonotype. This chain uses TRBV29-1 with TRBJ2-5; TRBD1 might be the D (5 bases). Germline lookup yields CDR1 SQVTM and CDR2 ANQGSEA. The ends were cut back, 0 bases at V and 7 bases at J, with 9 bases in the middle. The CDR3 contains 12 residues. The CDR3 here is CSVEEGLGTQYF. The CDR3 DNA is TGCAGCGTTGAAGAGGGGCTGGGGACCCAGTACTTC.

This clonotype was counted between two and nine times. A much larger clonotype is one base distant, so this may be a read error. This chain connects TRBV6-1 to TRBJ1-1; D gene ambiguous. Germline V lookup: CDR1 MNHNS, CDR2 SASEGT. The ends were cut back, 7 bases at V and 0 bases at J, with 6 bases in the middle. There are 12 residues in the CDR3. CDR3 sequence (DNA): TGTGCCAGCATAGGGCTGAACACTGAAGCTTTCTTT. Translated, it gives CASIGLNTEAFF.